A selection of T cell receptor beta chains follows, all from one sample in a study of T-cell memory formation after mild COVID-19. TCRdb re-called the 5' RACE reads through MiXCR, storing one row per CDR3 protein. There are fewer than 250,000 distinct CDR3 sequences in the sample; approximately 15% occur only once, and approximately 2.1% lies in the top ten. The sequenced sample consisted of PBMCs or a T cell subset sorted from them (not recorded which). The receptors shown here come from an adult woman who had mild COVID-19 (a few samples of this study predate the infection). Cell type and time point are not known. CDR3s include the opening cysteine and the closing phenylalanine or tryptophan. The D gene is left open where the match is weak. Some rows have no size entry. The others give once, few or many, or a class for an expanded clone.

cdr3_length d_call j_call v_call clone_size cdr3_aa cdr3_nt
15 TRBD1 TRBJ2-7 TRBV19 - CASSTRDRGNLEQYF TGTGCCAGTAGTACCAGGGACAGGGGGAATCTCGAGCAGTACTTC
14 TRBD1 TRBJ2-7 TRBV7-2 - CASSSDRGGYEQYF TGTGCCAGCAGCTCGGACAGGGGGGGGTACGAGCAGTACTTC
12 - TRBJ2-7 TRBV20-1 few CSARASDYEQYF TGCAGTGCTAGGGCTAGCGACTACGAGCAGTACTTC
15 TRBD2 TRBJ2-3 TRBV11-2 - CASSRSGSSTDTQYF TGTGCCAGCAGCCGAAGCGGGAGTAGCACAGATACGCAGTATTTT
15 - TRBJ2-1 TRBV5-4 few CASSFDASSYNEQFF TGTGCCAGCAGCTTCGACGCGAGCTCCTACAATGAGCAGTTCTTC
14 - TRBJ2-7 TRBV6-2/TRBV6-3 many CASTGGGSSYEQYF TGTGCCAGCACCGGCGGAGGGAGCTCCTACGAGCAGTACTTC
11 - TRBJ2-3 TRBV5-1 - CASRQQDTQYF TGCGCCAGCCGACAGCAAGATACGCAGTATTTT
15 - TRBJ1-3 TRBV7-9 few CASSPPRGSGNTIYF TGTGCCAGCAGCCCCCCACGGGGATCTGGAAACACCATATATTTT
14 TRBD2 TRBJ2-4 TRBV2 few CASRPAGGANIQYF TGTGCCAGCAGACCTGCGGGAGGTGCAAACATTCAGTACTTC
15 - TRBJ2-7 TRBV7-9 - CASSLESGGYYEQYF TGTGCCAGCAGCTTAGAAAGTGGCGGGTACTACGAGCAGTACTTC
14 TRBD2 TRBJ2-2 TRBV3-1 - CASRTSVSTGELFF TGTGCCAGCAGGACTAGCGTGAGCACCGGGGAGCTGTTTTTT
11 - TRBJ2-1 TRBV6-1 few CASRDADEQFF TGTGCCAGCAGGGATGCGGATGAGCAGTTCTTC
17 TRBD1 TRBJ1-2 TRBV4-3 few CASSQDRAGQHNYGYTF TGCGCCAGCAGCCAAGATAGGGCGGGACAGCATAACTATGGCTACACCTTC
12 - TRBJ2-5 TRBV6-2/TRBV6-3 many CASSPGLETQYF TGTGCCAGCAGTCCGGGGCTGGAGACCCAGTACTTC
15 TRBD1 TRBJ2-7 TRBV6-1 few CASQTGTGGSYEQYF TGTGCCAGCCAGACCGGGACAGGGGGCAGCTACGAGCAGTACTTC
13 - TRBJ1-2 TRBV19 - CASSIDSYYGYTF TGTGCCAGTAGTATCGACAGCTACTATGGCTACACCTTC
12 - TRBJ2-7 TRBV18 - CASSPEGNEQYF TGTGCCAGCTCACCAGAAGGTAACGAGCAGTACTTC
11 - TRBJ1-2 TRBV30 - CAWSADNGYTF TGTGCCTGGAGTGCTGATAATGGCTACACCTTC
12 - TRBJ2-1 TRBV30 few CAWSGLANEQFF TGTGCCTGGAGTGGGTTAGCAAATGAGCAGTTCTTC
14 - TRBJ2-1 TRBV20-1 - CSARNQGPYNEQFF TGCAGTGCTAGAAACCAGGGACCCTACAATGAGCAGTTCTTC
13 - TRBJ2-1 TRBV24-1 - CATSVVSGDGQFF TGTGCCACCAGTGTTGTTAGTGGGGATGGGCAGTTCTTC
15 - TRBJ1-5 TRBV19 few CASSIARVGNQPQHF TGTGCCAGTAGTATAGCGAGGGTCGGCAATCAGCCCCAGCATTTT
13 TRBD1 TRBJ1-1 TRBV12-3/TRBV12-4 - CASRQGTTTEAFF TGTGCCAGTCGACAGGGGACCACCACTGAAGCTTTCTTT
12 - TRBJ2-3 TRBV20-1 - CSARGLTDTQYF TGCAGTGCTAGAGGCCTTACAGATACGCAGTATTTT
14 - TRBJ1-2 TRBV7-9 few CASITAGLNYGYTF TGTGCCAGCATTACGGCAGGGTTAAACTATGGCTACACCTTC
11 - TRBJ2-7 TRBV6-2/TRBV6-3 few CASRDRYEQYF TGTGCCAGCAGGGACCGCTACGAGCAGTACTTC
19 - TRBJ2-1 TRBV2 - CASSVRLGGMASSYNEQFF TGTGCCAGCAGTGTAAGATTGGGCGGGATGGCTTCATCCTACAATGAGCAGTTCTTC
15 TRBD1 TRBJ1-4 TRBV9 many CASSPTGTANEKLFF TGTGCCAGCAGTCCTACCGGGACAGCGAATGAAAAACTGTTTTTT
12 - TRBJ2-3 TRBV5-1 few CASSLVRILVPF TGCGCCAGCAGCTTGGTCCGAATTTTGGTCCCTTTT
13 - TRBJ2-1 TRBV6-2/TRBV6-3 few CASTEGSYNEQFF TGTGCCAGCACAGAGGGCTCCTACAATGAGCAGTTCTTC
13 TRBD1 TRBJ2-7 TRBV20-1 many CSVPGQPTNEQYF TGCAGTGTCCCGGGACAGCCGACTAACGAGCAGTACTTC
15 - TRBJ1-5 TRBV5-5 few CASSGQPYSNQPQHF TGTGCCAGCAGCGGACAGCCCTATAGCAATCAGCCCCAGCATTTT
16 - TRBJ2-3 TRBV24-1 - CATSDLIGTITDTQYF TGTGCCACCAGTGATTTGATCGGGACCATCACGGATACGCAGTATTTT
15 TRBD2 TRBJ2-3 TRBV20-1 many CSARKLSGRADTQYF TGCAGTGCTCGCAAACTTAGCGGGAGGGCAGATACGCAGTATTTT
14 TRBD1 TRBJ2-5 TRBV5-1 - CASSQTGGEETQYF TGCGCCAGCAGCCAGACAGGGGGCGAAGAGACCCAGTACTTC
17 - TRBJ2-1 TRBV6-6 - CASSWGITGYQGSEQFF TGTGCCAGCAGTTGGGGAATTACAGGGTATCAAGGTAGTGAGCAGTTCTTC
17 TRBD2 TRBJ2-1 TRBV9 - CASSVAGGGTPFNEQFF TGTGCCAGCAGCGTAGCCGGGGGGGGGACTCCCTTTAATGAGCAGTTCTTC
15 TRBD2 TRBJ2-1 TRBV10-3 few CAISVGLAGGNEQFF TGTGCCATCAGTGTAGGTCTAGCGGGAGGCAATGAGCAGTTCTTC
16 - TRBJ2-1 TRBV18 - CASSPQNGGTYNEQFF TGTGCCAGCTCACCACAGAACGGGGGCACCTACAATGAGCAGTTCTTC
15 TRBD2 TRBJ2-1 TRBV6-6 - CASSKTSGLSNEQFF TGTGCCAGCAGTAAGACTAGCGGGCTGTCCAATGAGCAGTTCTTC
16 TRBD1 TRBJ1-2 TRBV9 few CASSGLPGQGLYGYTF TGTGCCAGCAGCGGCTTACCGGGACAGGGACTTTATGGCTACACCTTC
17 TRBD1 TRBJ1-1 TRBV12-3/TRBV12-4 few CASSLGGQEVRGTEAFF TGTGCCAGCAGTTTGGGCGGACAGGAGGTCCGAGGGACTGAAGCTTTCTTT
15 TRBD1 TRBJ1-6 TRBV7-2 few CASSQGQGTRAPLHF TGTGCCAGCAGCCAGGGACAGGGGACTAGGGCACCCCTCCACTTT
15 TRBD2 TRBJ2-3 TRBV6-5 few CASSYSNGRGDTQYF TGTGCCAGCAGTTACTCGAACGGGAGGGGAGATACGCAGTATTTT
14 - TRBJ2-5 TRBV7-2 - CASSGMGGAETQYF TGTGCCAGCAGCGGTATGGGGGGCGCGGAGACCCAGTACTTC
14 TRBD1 TRBJ1-1 TRBV12-3/TRBV12-4 few CASRDRGRDTEAFF TGTGCCAGCCGTGATAGGGGGCGGGATACTGAAGCTTTCTTT
13 - TRBJ1-1 TRBV12-3/TRBV12-4 - CASSFRGSLVAFF TGTGCCAGCAGTTTCAGAGGGTCCCTTGTAGCTTTCTTT
17 TRBD1 TRBJ2-5 TRBV3-1 few CASSLSVGTGGFETQYF TGTGCCAGCAGCCTAAGCGTTGGGACAGGGGGATTTGAGACCCAGTACTTC
13 - TRBJ2-7 TRBV12-3/TRBV12-4 few CASSKRQAGEQYF TGTGCCAGCAGTAAACGACAGGCGGGCGAGCAGTACTTC
22 TRBD1 TRBJ2-1 TRBV2 - CASSSGTGAPEWTTINYNEQFF TGTGCCAGCAGTTCCGGGACAGGGGCCCCAGAGTGGACTACCATAAACTACAATGAGCAGTTCTTC
15 TRBD2 TRBJ2-1 TRBV20-1 - CSARDGLAGVNEQFF TGCAGTGCTAGAGATGGGCTAGCGGGAGTAAATGAGCAGTTCTTC
15 - TRBJ1-3 TRBV4-1 - CASSPPGNSGNTIYF TGCGCCAGCAGCCCCCCAGGGAACTCTGGAAACACCATATATTTT
15 - TRBJ2-3 TRBV5-1 many CASSLHTGSTDTQYF TGCGCCAGCAGCTTGCATACGGGAAGCACAGATACGCAGTATTTT
15 TRBD2 TRBJ2-3 TRBV15 - CATREGLADTDTQYF TGTGCCACCAGGGAAGGGCTAGCGGACACAGATACGCAGTATTTT